The 3 T cell receptor beta chains listed next were all sequenced from one sample in a study of OX40 agonist ivuxolimab in advanced cancers. Libraries were prepared by immunoSEQ multiplex PCR; TCRdb keeps only in-frame clonotypes and omits some of them. The sample lists 60,000 to 65,000 clones; about 80% were seen once. The sample in question was CD4+ or CD8+ T cells sorted from blood, obtained in a trial of the OX40 agonist ivuxolimab. The receptors derive from an adult with an advanced solid tumor such as melanoma, head and neck, liver or kidney cancer.

This chain links TRBV11-2 with TRBJ2-7, with TRBD2 matching over 9 bases. The CDR3 covers 14 residues. V dropped 4 bases and J dropped 3; count of bases not matched to a gene: 4. CDR1 SGHAT and CDR2 FQNNGV come from the germline V gene. CDR3 region: CASSSAGGLYEQYF. In DNA form, the CDR3 reads TGTGCCAGCAGCTCAGCGGGGGGCCTCTACGAGCAGTACTTC.

A note on this clone: Relative to the germline gene, one junction end is altered; a read error may explain this. The chain links TRBV7-9 to TRBJ2-1; 9 bases agree with TRBD1. Germline CDR1 reads SEHNR; CDR2 reads FQNEAQ (reference sequence). CDR3 size: 17 residues. The CDR3 DNA sequence: TGTGCCAGCAACTTATATATGGGACAGGGTCTTGGCAATGAGCAGTTCTTC. Translated: CASNLYMGQGLGNEQFF.

The chain combines TRBV7-6 with TRBJ2-1; D perhaps matches TRBD2 (5 bases). Germline lookup yields CDR1 SGHVS and CDR2 FNYEAQ. Trimming stripped 7 bases from V and 5 bases from J, with 18 bases between. The CDR3 length is 15 residues. The CDR3 is CASNSLREGDNEQFF. DNA for the CDR3: TGTGCCAGCAATAGTTTGAGGGAAGGAGACAATGAGCAGTTCTTC.